The rows below give T cell receptor beta chains drawn from one sample of a study of low-dose radiotherapy and immunotherapy resistance in tumors. TCRdb used MiXCR to reprocess the reads, holding one entry per CDR3 protein. The top ten clones hold approximately 5.3% of a sample with some 57,000 distinct CDR3 sequences, under 30% of them seen once. The material sequenced was PBMCs, taken before treatment. The source is a male donor with prostate cancer. Each CDR3 is given with its conserved first and last residue. Each record gives: CDR3 length, J gene, V gene, D gene, clone size, CDR3 protein, CDR3 DNA. D genes are given only for firm matches. Clone size, where shown, is once, few, many, or a class for clones that have expanded.

cdr3_length: 15
j_call: TRBJ2-3
v_call: TRBV28
d_call: -
clone_size: few
cdr3_aa: CASSGAGAGADTQYF
cdr3_nt: TGTGCCAGCAGCGGGGCAGGGGCCGGGGCAGATACGCAGTATTTT

cdr3_length: 13
j_call: TRBJ2-5
v_call: TRBV6-2/TRBV6-3
d_call: TRBD2
clone_size: many
cdr3_aa: CASQTAGVETQYF
cdr3_nt: TGTGCCAGCCAAACAGCGGGAGTGGAGACCCAGTACTTC

cdr3_length: 14
j_call: TRBJ2-5
v_call: TRBV5-4
d_call: -
clone_size: many
cdr3_aa: CASSLAGQKETQYF
cdr3_nt: TGTGCCAGCAGCTTGGCCGGGCAGAAAGAGACCCAGTACTTC

cdr3_length: 11
j_call: TRBJ1-1
v_call: TRBV6-2/TRBV6-3
d_call: TRBD1
clone_size: -
cdr3_aa: CASSAQGGAFF
cdr3_nt: TGTGCCAGCAGTGCCCAGGGGGGCGCTTTCTTT

cdr3_length: 18
j_call: TRBJ2-5
v_call: TRBV14
d_call: TRBD2
clone_size: -
cdr3_aa: CASSRTGRAQAGQETQYF
cdr3_nt: TGTGCCAGCAGCCGAACCGGACGGGCCCAAGCGGGACAAGAGACCCAGTACTTC

cdr3_length: 16
j_call: TRBJ2-1
v_call: TRBV12-3/TRBV12-4
d_call: -
clone_size: -
cdr3_aa: CASTEPGQSSYNEQFF
cdr3_nt: TGTGCCAGCACTGAGCCCGGGCAGAGCTCCTACAATGAGCAGTTCTTC

cdr3_length: 14
j_call: TRBJ2-1
v_call: TRBV7-9
d_call: -
clone_size: many
cdr3_aa: CASSLVGGNNEQFF
cdr3_nt: TGTGCCAGCAGCTTAGTAGGGGGAAACAATGAGCAGTTCTTC

cdr3_length: 17
j_call: TRBJ2-1
v_call: TRBV21-1
d_call: -
clone_size: many
cdr3_aa: CASSKWGLAGGANEQFF
cdr3_nt: TGTGCCAGCAGCAAATGGGGACTAGCGGGAGGGGCCAATGAGCAGTTCTTC

cdr3_length: 15
j_call: TRBJ2-5
v_call: TRBV7-9
d_call: -
clone_size: many
cdr3_aa: CASSPEGGRGETQYF
cdr3_nt: TGTGCCAGCAGCCCGGAAGGGGGCCGGGGGGAGACCCAGTACTTC

cdr3_length: 13
j_call: TRBJ1-2
v_call: TRBV7-9
d_call: TRBD1
clone_size: many
cdr3_aa: CASSSGTGRGYTF
cdr3_nt: TGTGCCAGCAGCTCGGGGACAGGGAGAGGCTACACCTTC

cdr3_length: 17
j_call: TRBJ2-1
v_call: TRBV4-1
d_call: -
clone_size: -
cdr3_aa: CASSQERRSGSYNEQFF
cdr3_nt: TGCGCCAGCAGCCAAGAGCGCAGGAGTGGGTCCTACAATGAGCAGTTCTTC

cdr3_length: 14
j_call: TRBJ2-7
v_call: TRBV7-6
d_call: -
clone_size: -
cdr3_aa: CASSFGDGSTEQYF
cdr3_nt: TGTGCCAGCAGCTTCGGGGACGGATCTACGGAGCAGTACTTC

cdr3_length: 17
j_call: TRBJ2-1
v_call: TRBV5-1
d_call: TRBD2
clone_size: many
cdr3_aa: CASSFGLAGVHYNEQFF
cdr3_nt: TGCGCCAGCAGCTTCGGACTAGCGGGAGTTCACTACAATGAGCAGTTCTTC

cdr3_length: 14
j_call: TRBJ2-3
v_call: TRBV10-3
d_call: -
clone_size: many
cdr3_aa: CAISEGLLADTQYF
cdr3_nt: TGTGCCATCAGTGAAGGGCTCCTGGCAGATACGCAGTATTTT

cdr3_length: 15
j_call: TRBJ2-3
v_call: TRBV7-9
d_call: TRBD2
clone_size: many
cdr3_aa: CASSLPLAGVDTQYF
cdr3_nt: TGTGCCAGCAGCTTACCCCTAGCGGGAGTAGATACGCAGTATTTT

cdr3_length: 10
j_call: TRBJ1-1
v_call: TRBV29-1
d_call: -
clone_size: medium-sized
cdr3_aa: CSVQNTEAFF
cdr3_nt: TGCAGCGTACAAAACACTGAAGCTTTCTTT

cdr3_length: 15
j_call: TRBJ2-1
v_call: TRBV7-3
d_call: -
clone_size: -
cdr3_aa: CASSLTQSSYNEQFF
cdr3_nt: TGTGCCAGCAGCCTGACTCAAAGCTCCTACAATGAGCAGTTCTTC

cdr3_length: 15
j_call: TRBJ1-1
v_call: TRBV19
d_call: -
clone_size: many
cdr3_aa: CASSRAPGPQAEAFF
cdr3_nt: TGTGCCAGTAGTAGAGCCCCGGGCCCCCAGGCTGAAGCTTTCTTT

cdr3_length: 12
j_call: TRBJ2-7
v_call: TRBV6-2/TRBV6-3
d_call: TRBD1
clone_size: many
cdr3_aa: CATRTGGVEQYF
cdr3_nt: TGTGCCACTAGGACAGGGGGCGTTGAGCAGTACTTC

cdr3_length: 15
j_call: TRBJ1-6
v_call: TRBV19
d_call: -
clone_size: -
cdr3_aa: CASSPARLANSPLHF
cdr3_nt: TGTGCCAGTAGCCCAGCCCGGCTGGCGAATTCACCCCTCCACTTT

cdr3_length: 12
j_call: TRBJ1-5
v_call: TRBV20-1
d_call: -
clone_size: -
cdr3_aa: CSAASGDQPQHF
cdr3_nt: TGCAGTGCGGCATCAGGGGATCAGCCCCAGCATTTT

cdr3_length: 17
j_call: TRBJ2-1
v_call: TRBV20-1
d_call: -
clone_size: many
cdr3_aa: CSARDAAQGFGDNEQFF
cdr3_nt: TGCAGTGCTAGAGATGCGGCCCAGGGATTCGGGGACAATGAGCAGTTCTTC

cdr3_length: 13
j_call: TRBJ1-1
v_call: TRBV11-2
d_call: -
clone_size: -
cdr3_aa: CASSPLRDTEAFF
cdr3_nt: TGTGCCAGCAGCCCCCTCAGGGACACTGAAGCTTTCTTT

cdr3_length: 13
j_call: TRBJ1-3
v_call: TRBV5-1
d_call: -
clone_size: -
cdr3_aa: CASSTGPGNTIYF
cdr3_nt: TGCGCCAGCAGCACAGGACCTGGAAACACCATATATTTT

cdr3_length: 12
j_call: TRBJ2-7
v_call: TRBV29-1
d_call: TRBD2
clone_size: many
cdr3_aa: CSVGGGTYEQYF
cdr3_nt: TGCAGCGTTGGGGGGGGGACCTACGAGCAGTACTTC

cdr3_length: 13
j_call: TRBJ1-1
v_call: TRBV30
d_call: TRBD1
clone_size: many
cdr3_aa: CAWMRDRNTEAFF
cdr3_nt: TGTGCCTGGATGAGGGACAGGAACACTGAAGCTTTCTTT

cdr3_length: 14
j_call: TRBJ1-2
v_call: TRBV7-3
d_call: -
clone_size: many
cdr3_aa: CASSLTGSDYGYTF
cdr3_nt: TGTGCCAGCAGCTTAACGGGGTCTGACTATGGCTACACCTTC

cdr3_length: 15
j_call: TRBJ2-3
v_call: TRBV14
d_call: TRBD1
clone_size: many
cdr3_aa: CASSHGQAITDTQYF
cdr3_nt: TGTGCCAGCAGCCACGGACAGGCTATCACAGATACGCAGTATTTT

cdr3_length: 14
j_call: TRBJ2-3
v_call: TRBV5-1
d_call: TRBD2
clone_size: many
cdr3_aa: CASCAGGLTDTQYF
cdr3_nt: TGCGCCAGCTGTGCGGGAGGACTTACAGATACGCAGTATTTT

cdr3_length: 15
j_call: TRBJ2-3
v_call: TRBV5-1
d_call: TRBD2
clone_size: -
cdr3_aa: CASSYDSGSTDTQYF
cdr3_nt: TGCGCCAGCAGCTACGATAGCGGGAGTACAGATACGCAGTATTTT

cdr3_length: 14
j_call: TRBJ1-2
v_call: TRBV7-9
d_call: TRBD1
clone_size: -
cdr3_aa: CASSGRDRGVGYTF
cdr3_nt: TGTGCCAGCAGCGGAAGGGACAGGGGAGTCGGCTACACCTTC

cdr3_length: 20
j_call: TRBJ2-2
v_call: TRBV28
d_call: -
clone_size: -
cdr3_aa: CASSGRIDRDTGISGELFFF
cdr3_nt: -

cdr3_length: 17
j_call: TRBJ2-1
v_call: TRBV18
d_call: -
clone_size: many
cdr3_aa: CASSPGGGLSSYNEQFF
cdr3_nt: TGTGCCAGCTCACCTGGTGGGGGACTTAGCTCCTACAATGAGCAGTTCTTC